Only a few counts were recorded for the clone carrying this TCR beta chain. The data originate from a study of early T cells in non-severe SARS-CoV-2 infection. TCRdb itself ran the 5' RACE reads through MiXCR, one entry per CDR3 protein. The sample has around 28,000 distinct CDR3 sequences, 5% to 6% seen once. This CDR3 is built from 24 residues. Germline lookup yields CDR1 LNHNV and CDR2 YYDKDF (reference sequence). Trimming cost V 0 bases and J 5 bases; bases outside gene matches: 23. The rearrangement uses TRBV15 and TRBJ2-3, with 16 nucleotides matching TRBD2. Sequencing was carried out using whole blood. The sequence was obtained from an adult who was a healthcare worker with PCR-confirmed SARS-CoV-2 infection or an uninfected control (not recorded which). The CDR3 loop reads CATSRDYGTSGRALFRYPEDTQYF. The CDR3 region has the DNA TGTGCCACCAGCAGAGATTACGGGACTAGCGGGAGGGCCTTGTTCAGGTACCCGGAAGATACGCAGTATTTT.